This TCR beta chain is from a study of shared clonotypes between healthy human individuals. Points from the study as a whole: The donor pool, a small one, limited the genetic and exposure-history diversity represented.

At the deep level, the assay was run. Clones were sequenced by immunoSEQ multiplex PCR, and TCRdb holds only the in-frame ones, with some missing. The repertoire holds about 590,000 clones, with around 95% as singletons. With 3 bases removed from V and 6 bases from J, the gap between germline ends came to 20 bases. This CDR3 contains 16 residues. Germline V gene sequence: CDR1 MNHEY, CDR2 SVGAGI. Naive CD8 cells comprised CD45RO-negative, CCR7-positively selected cells, excluding terminally differentiated effector memory CD45RA+ cells. This clone was observed a single time. Its antigen is not identified.

Material: naive CD8+ T cells sorted from blood. The chain uses TRBV6-5 and TRBJ1-1, with D tentatively TRBD1 (5 bases). The clonotype originates from a woman between 25 and 40 years old in good health. This CDR3 reads CASSYSSGTQEAEAFF. CDR3 bases: TGTGCCAGCAGTTATTCTTCCGGGACGCAGGAAGCTGAAGCTTTCTTT.